Listed here are 2 T cell receptor beta chains from one sample, sequenced in a study of control samples from healthy donors and cancer patients. The protocol was immunoSEQ multiplex PCR, while the TCRdb copy is restricted to in-frame clones and leaves out a portion. Here the sample spans 110,000 or so clones, roughly four fifths being singletons. The sample comprised blood. The source is a woman in her forties or fifties in good health.

The chain has TRBV4-2 and TRBJ1-6; D might be TRBD1 (6 bases). The V end was cut by 0 bases, the J end by 0 bases, with 24 bases between. Germline values: CDR1 LGHNA, CDR2 YNFKEQ. The CDR3 is 22 residues long. CDR3 region: CASSQDLPRRGGGSSYNSPLHF. The CDR3 DNA follows: TGTGCCAGCAGCCAAGATCTCCCCCGGCGGGGAGGGGGGAGCTCCTATAATTCACCCCTCCACTTT.

The V call is TRBV6-2 or TRBV6-3, the J call TRBJ1-2, with 7 positions matching TRBD1. J gave up 8 bases and V 5 bases, and 11 bases lay outside the gene matches. The CDR3 is made up of 14 amino acids. The germline CDR1 and CDR2 sequences are MNHEY and SVGEGT. CDR3: CASSLRRGGEGYTF. The CDR3 DNA reads as TGTGCCAGCAGTCTAAGGCGAGGGGGCGAAGGCTACACCTTC.